These 7 T cell receptor beta chains were sequenced from one sample in a study of blood T cell repertoires in COVID-19. TCRdb's table, derived via immunoSEQ multiplex PCR, lists solely in-frame clones and lacks some. The sample includes roughly 330,000 clones, about 89% of them seen just once. The sequenced sample was PBMCs or T cells enriched from blood (not recorded which). All receptors come from a woman aged 25 to 39 who had recovered from COVID-19.

The chain is built from TRBV19 and TRBJ1-3, with TRBD1 as a possible D gene (5 bases). The germline CDR1 and CDR2 sequences are LNHDA and SQIVND (reference sequence). The CDR3 runs 16 residues. V was shortened by 8 bases and J by 0 bases, with 17 bases between the two germline ends. CDR3 sequence reads: CASSTGGRLSGNTIYF. The CDR3, as DNA: TGTGCCAGTTCTACGGGGGGACGCCTCTCTGGAAACACCATATATTTT.

This chain joins TRBV5-5 and TRBJ1-6, with a weak D call TRBD1 (5 bases). V was shortened by 3 bases and J by 7 bases, with 14 bases between the two germline ends. The CDR3 totals 15 residues. Per the germline V gene, CDR1 is SGHKS and CDR2 is YYEKEE (reference sequence). CDR3 residues: CASSWSRVENSPLHF. As DNA, the CDR3 is TGTGCCAGCAGCTGGAGCAGGGTAGAGAATTCACCCCTCCACTTT.

The CDR3 region is CASSFGFDSPLHF. In nucleotides, the CDR3 is TGTGCCAGCAGCTTCGGGTTTGATTCACCCCTCCACTTT. J is TRBJ1-6 and V is TRBV7-8; D gene ambiguous. The CDR3 totals 13 residues. Germline loops: CDR1 SGHVS, CDR2 FQNEAQ. The V end lost 3 bases, the J end lost 8 bases, and 8 bases lay between the germline ends.

The rearrangement uses TRBV19 and TRBJ1-6; 8 bases agree with TRBD1. This CDR3 is 14 amino acids long. Trimming removed 8 bases from V and 10 bases from J; junction bases left unmatched: 10. Germline CDR1 reads LNHDA; CDR2 reads SQIVND (reference sequence). The CDR3 DNA reads TGTGCCAGTCAGGGGGCGAGTTGGAGCTCACCCCTCCACTTT. Translation gives CASQGASWSSPLHF.

The chain joins TRBV18 to TRBJ2-5; D might be TRBD1 (5 bases). The germline V gene has CDR1 KGHSH and CDR2 LQKENI. The V gene lost 3 bases and the J gene lost 3 bases, with 11 bases spanning the gap. This CDR3 region has 14 residues. Here the CDR3 DNA reads TGTGCCAGCTCACCGACAGCCCGGGAAGAGACCCAGTACTTC. It specifies CASSPTAREETQYF.

The rearrangement joins TRBV4-3 to TRBJ1-4; 7 positions agree with TRBD1. The CDR3 sequence is 17 residues long. Losses at the gene ends were 4 bases for V and 8 bases for J; bases not matched to a gene: 16. Germline V gene data show CDR1 as LGHNA and CDR2 as YSLEER. In DNA form, the CDR3 reads TGCGCCAGCAGCCCTAGGACACGGTACAGGGGAGGCGAAAAACTGTTTTTT. Protein product: CASSPRTRYRGGEKLFF.

The rearrangement links TRBV19 to TRBJ1-5, with 7 bases that match TRBD1. V shed 3 bases, J shed 7 bases, and the junction held 9 bases outside the gene matches. CDR3 length equals 15 residues. CDR1 is LNHDA, CDR2 SQIVND, per germline (reference sequence). CDR3: CASSIGGGVGQPQHF. In DNA, the CDR3 is TGTGCCAGTAGTATTGGAGGGGGCGTAGGCCAGCCCCAGCATTTT.